This entry describes one T cell receptor beta chain. Its matching antigen is unknown. The data derive from a study of graft-versus-host responses after intestinal transplantation. Clones were sequenced by immunoSEQ multiplex PCR, and TCRdb holds only the in-frame ones, with some missing. The sample comprises over 75,000 clones, roughly 90% of which are singletons, and over 0.06% rests with the top ten. The sequence came from a human donor who was the organ donor for an intestinal transplant. The specimen comprised unstimulated CD8+ T cells sorted from spleen or lymph node cells, sampled before transplant.

The CDR3 coding sequence is TGTGCCTGGAGTGACTTTGCAGGGAACTACGAGCAGTACTTC. This sequence encodes CAWSDFAGNYEQYF. J is TRBJ2-7 and V is TRBV30, with D possibly being TRBD1 (5 bases). Per germline, CDR1 GTSNPN and CDR2 SVGIG (reference sequence). Trimming stripped 1 base from V and 3 bases from J, with 13 bases between. This CDR3 is built from 14 residues.